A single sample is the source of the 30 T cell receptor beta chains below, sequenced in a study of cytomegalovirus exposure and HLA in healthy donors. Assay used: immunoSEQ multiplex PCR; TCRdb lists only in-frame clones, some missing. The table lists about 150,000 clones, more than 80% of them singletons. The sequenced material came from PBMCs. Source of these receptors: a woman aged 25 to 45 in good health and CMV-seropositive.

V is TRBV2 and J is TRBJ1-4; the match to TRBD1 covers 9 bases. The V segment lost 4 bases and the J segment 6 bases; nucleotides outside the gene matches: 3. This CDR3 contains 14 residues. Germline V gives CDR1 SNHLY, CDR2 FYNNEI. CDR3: CASSAGTGYEKLFF. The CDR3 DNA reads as TGTGCCAGCAGTGCCGGGACAGGGTATGAAAAACTGTTTTTT.

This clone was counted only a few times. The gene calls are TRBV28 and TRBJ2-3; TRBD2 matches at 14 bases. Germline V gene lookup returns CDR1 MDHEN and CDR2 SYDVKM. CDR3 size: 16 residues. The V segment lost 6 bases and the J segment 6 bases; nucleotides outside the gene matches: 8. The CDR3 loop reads CASSLGLAGVGDTQYF. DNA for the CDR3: TGTGCCAGCAGCCTGGGACTAGCGGGAGTGGGGGATACGCAGTATTTT.

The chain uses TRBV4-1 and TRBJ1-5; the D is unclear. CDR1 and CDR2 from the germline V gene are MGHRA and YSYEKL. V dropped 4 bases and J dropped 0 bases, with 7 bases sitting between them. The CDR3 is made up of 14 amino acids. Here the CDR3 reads CASSRQYSNQPQHF. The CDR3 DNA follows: TGCGCCAGCAGCCGTCAGTATAGCAATCAGCCCCAGCATTTT.

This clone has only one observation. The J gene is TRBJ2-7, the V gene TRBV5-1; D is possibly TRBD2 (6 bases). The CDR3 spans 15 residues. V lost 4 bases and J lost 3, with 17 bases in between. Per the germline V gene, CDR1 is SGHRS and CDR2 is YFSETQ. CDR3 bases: TGCGCCAGCAGCCCAGGCGGGACGGGACGCTACGAGCAGTACTTC. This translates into CASSPGGTGRYEQYF.

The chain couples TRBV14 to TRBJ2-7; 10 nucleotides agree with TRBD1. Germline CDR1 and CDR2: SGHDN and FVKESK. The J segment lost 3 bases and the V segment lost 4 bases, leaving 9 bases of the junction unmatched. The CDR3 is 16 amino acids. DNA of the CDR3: TGTGCCAGCAGCCTACGTGGGACAGGGGCAAGCTACGAGCAGTACTTC. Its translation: CASSLRGTGASYEQYF.

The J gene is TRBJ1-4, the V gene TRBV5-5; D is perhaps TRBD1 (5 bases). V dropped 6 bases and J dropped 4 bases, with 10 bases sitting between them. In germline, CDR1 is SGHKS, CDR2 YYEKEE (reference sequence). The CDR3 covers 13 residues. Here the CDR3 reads CASTRQYNEKLFF. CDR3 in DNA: TGTGCCAGCACCCGACAGTATAATGAAAAACTGTTTTTT.

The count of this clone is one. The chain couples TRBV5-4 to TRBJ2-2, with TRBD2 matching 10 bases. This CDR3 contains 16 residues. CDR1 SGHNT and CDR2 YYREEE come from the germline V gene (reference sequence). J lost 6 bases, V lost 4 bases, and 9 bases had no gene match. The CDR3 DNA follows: TGTGCCAGCAGCCATACTAGCGGGGCCGGCCCCGGGGAGCTGTTTTTT. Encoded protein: CASSHTSGAGPGELFF.

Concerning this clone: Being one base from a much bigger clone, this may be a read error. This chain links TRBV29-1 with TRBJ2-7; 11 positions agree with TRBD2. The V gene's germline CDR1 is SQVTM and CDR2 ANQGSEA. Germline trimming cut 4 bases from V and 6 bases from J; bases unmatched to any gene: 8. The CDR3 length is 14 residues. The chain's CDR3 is CSVAEGLAGFEQYF. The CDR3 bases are TGCAGCGTTGCTGAAGGACTAGCGGGCTTCGAGCAGTACTTC.

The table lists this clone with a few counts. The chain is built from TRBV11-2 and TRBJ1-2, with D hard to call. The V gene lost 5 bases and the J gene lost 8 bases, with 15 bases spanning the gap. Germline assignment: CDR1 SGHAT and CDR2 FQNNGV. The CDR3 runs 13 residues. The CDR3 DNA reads TGTGCCAGCAGCCCTTACACGGGGTGGGGCTACACCTTC. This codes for CASSPYTGWGYTF.

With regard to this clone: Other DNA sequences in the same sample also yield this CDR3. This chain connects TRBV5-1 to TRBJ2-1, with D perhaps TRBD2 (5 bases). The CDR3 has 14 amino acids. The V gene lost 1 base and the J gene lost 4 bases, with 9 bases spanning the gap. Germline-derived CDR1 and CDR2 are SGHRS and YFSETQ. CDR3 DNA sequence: TGCGCCAGCAGCTTGAGGGAGTCTTACAATGAGCAGTTCTTC. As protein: CASSLRESYNEQFF.

The CDR3 region has the DNA TGTGCCAGCAGTGAACCGGTCCTCACAGCAGATACGCAGTATTTT. Translating gives CASSEPVLTADTQYF. The V gene is TRBV2, the J gene TRBJ2-3; D is unresolved. The CDR3 totals 15 residues. V was pared by 2 bases and J by 4 bases, with 13 bases between. The germline gives CDR1 SNHLY, CDR2 FYNNEI.

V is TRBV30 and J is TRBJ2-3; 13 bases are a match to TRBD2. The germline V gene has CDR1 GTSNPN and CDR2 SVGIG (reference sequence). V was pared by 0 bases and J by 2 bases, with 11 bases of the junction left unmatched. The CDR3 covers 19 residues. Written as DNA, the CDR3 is TGTGCCTGGAGTGTACAACTAGCGGGAGGGCTGACCATCACAGATACGCAGTATTTT. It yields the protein CAWSVQLAGGLTITDTQYF.

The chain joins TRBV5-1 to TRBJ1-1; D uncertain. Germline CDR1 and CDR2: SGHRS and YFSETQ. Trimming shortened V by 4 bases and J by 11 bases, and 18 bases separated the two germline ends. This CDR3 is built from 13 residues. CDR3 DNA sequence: TGCGCCAGCAGCCCGCGAGGAGGGATTAAGGCTTTCTTT. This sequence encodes CASSPRGGIKAFF.

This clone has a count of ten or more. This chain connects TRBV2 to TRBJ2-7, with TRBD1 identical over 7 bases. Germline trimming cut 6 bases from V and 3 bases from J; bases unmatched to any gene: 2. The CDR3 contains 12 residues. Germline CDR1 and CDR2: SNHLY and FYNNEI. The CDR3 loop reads CASRGTVYEQYF. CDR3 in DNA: TGTGCCAGCAGGGGGACAGTCTACGAGCAGTACTTC.

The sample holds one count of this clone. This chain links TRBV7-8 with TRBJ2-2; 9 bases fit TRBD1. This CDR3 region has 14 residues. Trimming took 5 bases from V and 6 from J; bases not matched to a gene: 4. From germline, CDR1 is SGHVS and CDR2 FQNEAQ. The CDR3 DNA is TGTGCCAGCAGCGCCCGGGACAGGGCCGGGGAGCTGTTTTTT. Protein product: CASSARDRAGELFF.

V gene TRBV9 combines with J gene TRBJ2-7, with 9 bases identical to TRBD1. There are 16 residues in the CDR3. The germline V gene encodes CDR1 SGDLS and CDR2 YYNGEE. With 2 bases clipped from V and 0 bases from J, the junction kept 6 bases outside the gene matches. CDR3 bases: TGTGCCAGCAGCGTTGGGGGACAGGGCTTCTCCTACGAGCAGTACTTC. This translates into CASSVGGQGFSYEQYF.

In DNA form, the CDR3 reads TGTGCCAGCAGTGAAGCGCTTCTGAGGTTCGGGAGGCCCTCCTACGAGCAGTACTTC. It yields the protein CASSEALLRFGRPSYEQYF. This chain links TRBV2 with TRBJ2-7; 7 nucleotides align to TRBD2. The CDR3 sequence is 19 residues long. V lost 0 bases, J lost 0 bases, and 14 bases stayed unmatched. CDR1 is SNHLY and CDR2 is FYNNEI in the germline V gene.

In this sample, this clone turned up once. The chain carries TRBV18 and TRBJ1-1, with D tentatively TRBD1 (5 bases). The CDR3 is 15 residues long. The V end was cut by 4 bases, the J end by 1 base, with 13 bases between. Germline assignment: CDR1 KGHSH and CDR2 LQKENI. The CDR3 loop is CASSRGRGGNTEAFF. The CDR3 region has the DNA TGTGCCAGCTCACGTGGTAGGGGTGGGAACACTGAAGCTTTCTTT.

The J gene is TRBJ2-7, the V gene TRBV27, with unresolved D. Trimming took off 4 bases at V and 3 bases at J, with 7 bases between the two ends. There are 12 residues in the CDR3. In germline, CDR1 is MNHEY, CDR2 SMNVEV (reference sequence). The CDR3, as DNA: TGTGCCAGCAGTTCCTCGGGCTACGAGCAGTACTTC. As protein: CASSSSGYEQYF.

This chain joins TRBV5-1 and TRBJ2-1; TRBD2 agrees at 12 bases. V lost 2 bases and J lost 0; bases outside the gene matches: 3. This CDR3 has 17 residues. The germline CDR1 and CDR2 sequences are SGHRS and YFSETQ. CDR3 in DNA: TGCGCCAGCAGCTTTACTAGCGGGAGGTCCTCCTACAATGAGCAGTTCTTC. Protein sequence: CASSFTSGRSSYNEQFF.

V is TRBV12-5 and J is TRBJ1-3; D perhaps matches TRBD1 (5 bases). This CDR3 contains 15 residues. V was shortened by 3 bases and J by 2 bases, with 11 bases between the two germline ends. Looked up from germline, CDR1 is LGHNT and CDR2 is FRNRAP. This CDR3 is CASGFKGSTGNTIYF. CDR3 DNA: TGTGCTAGTGGTTTTAAGGGGTCGACTGGAAACACCATATATTTT.

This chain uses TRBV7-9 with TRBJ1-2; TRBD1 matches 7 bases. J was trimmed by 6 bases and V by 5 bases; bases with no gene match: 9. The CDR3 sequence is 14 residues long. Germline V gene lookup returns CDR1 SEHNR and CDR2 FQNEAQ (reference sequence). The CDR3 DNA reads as TGTGCCAGCAGCCTAATCGACAGGGAGGATGGCTACACCTTC. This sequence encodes CASSLIDREDGYTF.

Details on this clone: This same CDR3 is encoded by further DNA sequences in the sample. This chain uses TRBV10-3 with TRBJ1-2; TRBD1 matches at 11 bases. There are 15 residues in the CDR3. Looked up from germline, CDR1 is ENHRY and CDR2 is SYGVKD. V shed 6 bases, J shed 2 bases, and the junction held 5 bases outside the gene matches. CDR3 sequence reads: CAIRDRGPDNYGYTF. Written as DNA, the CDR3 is TGTGCCATCAGGGACAGGGGGCCAGACAACTATGGCTACACCTTC.

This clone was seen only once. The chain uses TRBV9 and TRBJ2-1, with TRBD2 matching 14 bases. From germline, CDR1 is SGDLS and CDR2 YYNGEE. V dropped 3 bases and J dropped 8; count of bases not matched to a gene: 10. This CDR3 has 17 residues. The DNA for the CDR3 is TGTGCCAGCAGCGCAAGACTAGCGGGGGGGCTCGCCCATGAGCAGTTCTTC. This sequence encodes CASSARLAGGLAHEQFF.

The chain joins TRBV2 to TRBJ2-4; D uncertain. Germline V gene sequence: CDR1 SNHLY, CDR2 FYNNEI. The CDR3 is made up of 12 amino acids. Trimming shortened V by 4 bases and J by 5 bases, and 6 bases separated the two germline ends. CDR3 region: CASSGFENIQYF. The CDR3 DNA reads TGTGCCAGCAGTGGTTTCGAAAACATTCAGTACTTC.

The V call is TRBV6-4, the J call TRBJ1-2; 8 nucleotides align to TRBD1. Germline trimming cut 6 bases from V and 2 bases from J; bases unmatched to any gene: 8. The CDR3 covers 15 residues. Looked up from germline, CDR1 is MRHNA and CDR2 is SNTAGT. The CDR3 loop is CASRPGQGENYGYTF. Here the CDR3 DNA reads TGTGCCAGCAGGCCAGGACAGGGAGAAAACTATGGCTACACCTTC.

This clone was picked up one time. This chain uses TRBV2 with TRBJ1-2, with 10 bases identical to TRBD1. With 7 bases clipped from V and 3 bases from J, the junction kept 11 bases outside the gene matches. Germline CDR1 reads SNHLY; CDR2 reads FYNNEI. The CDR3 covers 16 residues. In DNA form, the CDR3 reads TGTGCCAGCATTGGACAGGGGGTAGGGGATGACTATGGCTACACCTTC. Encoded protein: CASIGQGVGDDYGYTF.

For the CDR3, the DNA is TGTGCCAGCATAGGGGGTTTCGGAACTAGCGCTTATGAGCAGTTCTTC. This gives the protein CASIGGFGTSAYEQFF. The chain couples TRBV2 to TRBJ2-1, with D perhaps matching TRBD2 (7 bases). The CDR3 is made up of 16 amino acids. Trimming cost V 7 bases and J 8 bases, with 24 bases left between them. Per the germline V gene, CDR1 is SNHLY and CDR2 is FYNNEI.

The CDR3 protein is CASRPLAGGLRRYEQYF. The CDR3, as DNA: TGTGCCAGCAGACCCCTAGCGGGGGGGCTGAGGCGCTACGAGCAGTACTTC. The chain has TRBV2 and TRBJ2-7; TRBD2 matches 12 bases. This CDR3 region has 17 residues. Germline loops: CDR1 SNHLY, CDR2 FYNNEI. The J segment lost 3 bases and the V segment lost 6 bases, leaving 12 bases of the junction unmatched.

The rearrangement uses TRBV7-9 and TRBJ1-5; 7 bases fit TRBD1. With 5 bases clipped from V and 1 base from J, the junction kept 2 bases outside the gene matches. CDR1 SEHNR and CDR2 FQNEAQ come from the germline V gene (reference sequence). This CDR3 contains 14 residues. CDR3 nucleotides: TGTGCCAGCAGCGTACAGGGGAGCAATCAGCCCCAGCATTTT. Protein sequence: CASSVQGSNQPQHF. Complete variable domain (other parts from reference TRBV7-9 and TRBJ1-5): DTGVSQNPRHKITKRGQNVTFRCDPISEHNRLYWYRQTLGQGPEFLTYFQNEAQLEKSRLLSDRFSAERPKGSFSTLEIQRTEQGDSAMYLCASSVQGSNQPQHFGDGTRLSIL.